This T cell receptor (beta chain) came from a study of CD8+CD57+ T cells in acquired aplastic anemia. Study background: Mean yield of DNA from sorted CD4+ and CD8+ cells was 3 to 3.5 ug.

CDR3 and TCR beta VDJ profiling relied on genomic DNA as the template. TCRdb processed the reads anew with MiXCR; each CDR3 protein has one entry. The profile shows approximately 300,000 distinct CDR3 sequences, roughly 59% of them singletons. Patients included in sequencing had previously demonstrated CD8+CD57+ cell expansion by flow cytometry. Patients, without exception, had severe acquired aplastic anemia. The study, taken as a whole, reports: Patient and control CD8+ Simpson's diversity was not significantly different. Patients and controls were found to share 25 to 35 CD8+ CDR3 sequences.

V was pared by 2 bases and J by 0 bases, with 7 bases between. CDR1 SEHNR and CDR2 FQNEAQ come from the germline V gene (reference sequence). The length of the CDR3 is 15 residues. Points on this clonotype: Its specificity is not known.

The origin of this receptor is a human donor with aplastic anemia. The sequenced sample consisted of sorted CD4+, CD8+, or CD8+CD57+ T cells (not recorded which) from PBMCs. The rearrangement joins TRBV7-9 to TRBJ2-2; the D is unclear. The CDR3 spells CASSLNSANTGELFF. The CDR3, as DNA: TGTGCCAGCAGCTTAAACAGCGCGAACACCGGGGAGCTGTTTTTT.